Included here is one T cell receptor beta chain sequence, with context. Which antigen it targets is not known. No much larger clonotype is one base removed from it; base qualities were not supplied. These data originate in a study of T cells in localized non-small cell lung cancer (dated by TCRdb to 2020 to 2021). Regarding the complete study: The study examined T cell repertoires in roughly 240 patients with early-stage NSCLC and compared tumors with uninvolved tumor-adjacent lungs. The cohort consisted of approximately 240 treatment-naive NSCLC patients whose localized lung tumors had been resected. NSCLC patients had a mean age of roughly 69 years, and 120 to 150 were male and some 98 female. Results the study describes overall, beyond this receptor: Because multi-region tumor sequencing was not done, intratumor heterogeneity could not be ruled out. Of the top 100 tumor clones, a median of 57 were detected in paired uninvolved adjacent lung; over 25 were also among that lung's top 100. Because of the exploratory design, TCR variables were selected using unadjusted p-values without false-discovery rate correction. The highest T cell clonality was observed in uninvolved tumor-adjacent lung, where clonality exceeded that of tumor, suggesting that antigenic responses were more focused in uninvolved tumor-adjacent lung. Higher blood T cell density associated with longer overall survival, while higher adjacent-lung clonality associated with shorter survival.

Trimming removed 9 bases from V and 0 bases from J, leaving 12 bases between the germline ends. The CDR3 goes from the cysteine to the phenylalanine over 13 residues. Only the CDR3 DNA stays, 39 bases, in frame from base 1. The germline V gene supplies CDR1 MNHEY and CDR2 SVGAGI. The immunoSEQ Assay was used to sequence TCR beta CDR3 regions from DNA. The study's processing was this. To compute T cell density, TCR beta template counts were normalized to usable DNA, which was estimated by amplifying housekeeping genes. Richness was estimated with the preseqR package, extrapolating to 400,000 templates for PBMC samples and 120,000 templates for tissue samples. Clonality was defined by subtracting Pielou's evenness from one. To identify tissue-enriched TCRs, differential abundance testing was run on productive amino-acid clonotypes with a minimum total count of 5 and an alpha of 0.1. The Jaccard Index and the Morisita Overlap Index were used to measure repertoire overlap between compartments. TCR beta CDR3s were clustered by GLIPH together with public tetramer-defined viral CDR3s, and at least three viral sequences plus V-gene enrichment were required for viral motifs. Drawn from immuneACCESS, this table holds only the in-frame rearrangements with V and J called that TCRdb kept. Clones are partly lost; checked studies trace under half to an unresolved V gene and leave the rest unexplained. V, J and clone size derive from that table, while D and trimming were established from the DNA sequence. The sample table lists more than 15,000 clones, around 89% of them with a count of one. The ten most abundant clones make up approximately 8.7% of the sample.

At diagnosis, peripheral blood, uninvolved tumor-adjacent lung and tumor were collected and were preserved as a mix of fresh-frozen and FFPE material. For TCR repertoire profiling, blood samples were analyzed in the form of peripheral blood mononuclear cells. The sample consisted of peripheral blood, taken before any cancer treatment. This receptor was identified in a man aged 40-75 years with stage I lung adenocarcinoma. The chain employs TRBV6-5 and TRBJ2-7, with the D gene call left open. Here is the DNA: TGTGCCAGTGGTAGGACGGTCTCCTACGAGCAGTACTTC. The encoded protein is CASGRTVSYEQYF.